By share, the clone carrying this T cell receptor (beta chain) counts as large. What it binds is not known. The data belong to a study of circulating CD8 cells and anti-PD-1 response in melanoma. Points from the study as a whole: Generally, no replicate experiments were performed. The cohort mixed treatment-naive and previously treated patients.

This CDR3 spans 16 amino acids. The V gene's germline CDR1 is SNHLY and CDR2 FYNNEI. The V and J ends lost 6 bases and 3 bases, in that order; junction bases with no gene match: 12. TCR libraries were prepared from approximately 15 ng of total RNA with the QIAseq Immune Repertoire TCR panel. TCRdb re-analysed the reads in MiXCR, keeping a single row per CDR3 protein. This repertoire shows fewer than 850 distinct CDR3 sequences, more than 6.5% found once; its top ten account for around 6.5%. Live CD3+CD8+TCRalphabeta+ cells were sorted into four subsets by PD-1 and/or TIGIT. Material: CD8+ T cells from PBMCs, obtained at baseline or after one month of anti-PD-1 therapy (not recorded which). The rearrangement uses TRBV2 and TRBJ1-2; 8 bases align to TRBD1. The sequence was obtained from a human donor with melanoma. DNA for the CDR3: TGTGCCAGCAGCCAGGACAGGGAAGTTTTTGACTATGGCTACACCTTC. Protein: CASSQDREVFDYGYTF.